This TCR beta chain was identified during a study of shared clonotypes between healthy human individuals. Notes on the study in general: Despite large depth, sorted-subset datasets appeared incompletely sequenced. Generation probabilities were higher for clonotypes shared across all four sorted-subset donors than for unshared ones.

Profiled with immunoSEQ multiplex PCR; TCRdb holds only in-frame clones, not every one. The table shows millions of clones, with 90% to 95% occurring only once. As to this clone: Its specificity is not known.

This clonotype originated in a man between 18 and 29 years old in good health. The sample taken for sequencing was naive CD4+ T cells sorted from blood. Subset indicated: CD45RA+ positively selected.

In DNA, the CDR3 is TGTGCCAGCAGTTTAGGGATAGCGGGGCCTCAAGAGACCCAGTACTTC. This codes for CASSLGIAGPQETQYF. This rearrangement joins TRBV27 to TRBJ2-5, with 8 bases lining up with TRBD2. There are 16 residues in the CDR3. V trimming: 2 bases; J trimming: 2 bases; junction bases outside the gene matches: 7. In germline, CDR1 is MNHEY, CDR2 SMNVEV (reference sequence).